The 29 T cell receptor beta chains below were found in one sample sequenced in a study of OX40 agonist ivuxolimab in advanced cancers. The data were produced by immunoSEQ multiplex PCR, yet TCRdb's version contains in-frame clones alone and is incomplete. In the table there are roughly 19,000 clones, 70% to 90% of which are singletons. Sample: CD4+ or CD8+ T cells sorted from blood, taken in a trial of the OX40 agonist ivuxolimab. These TCRs come from an adult with an advanced solid tumor such as melanoma, head and neck, liver or kidney cancer.

V usage is TRBV4-3 and J usage is TRBJ1-2, with D possibly matching TRBD1 (5 bases). This CDR3 region has 14 residues. Germline V gene lookup returns CDR1 LGHNA and CDR2 YSLEER. Trimming removed 0 bases at V and 6 bases at J, with 11 bases between. The CDR3 region is CASSQDSRAHGYTF. The CDR3 DNA is TGCGCCAGCAGCCAAGATTCCAGGGCCCATGGCTACACCTTC.

The rearrangement links TRBV9 to TRBJ2-1; 9 bases fit TRBD2. V shed 0 bases, J shed 7 bases, and the junction held 5 bases outside the gene matches. The germline V gene has CDR1 SGDLS and CDR2 YYNGEE. The CDR3 length is 15 residues. CDR3 DNA sequence: TGTGCCAGCAGCGTAGAGCGGGGGGCGGGGAATGAGCAGTTCTTC. Protein sequence: CASSVERGAGNEQFF.

This clone appeared once. The CDR3 here is CSAGTIPGETQYF. CDR3 DNA: TGCAGCGCTGGGACTATCCCCGGAGAGACCCAGTACTTC. The chain has TRBV29-1 and TRBJ2-5; 7 bases align to TRBD2. The germline V gene encodes CDR1 SQVTM and CDR2 ANQGSEA. The CDR3 consists of 13 residues. With 7 bases clipped from V and 4 bases from J, the junction kept 9 bases outside the gene matches.

This sequence joins TRBV28 and TRBJ1-1, with 9 nucleotides matching TRBD1. CDR3 length: 15 residues. The trim removed 6 bases at V and 4 bases at J, leaving 9 bases unmatched. Germline values: CDR1 MDHEN, CDR2 SYDVKM. The CDR3 is CASSLGQGRGTEAFF. Written as DNA, the CDR3 is TGTGCCAGCAGCCTTGGACAGGGGAGGGGCACTGAAGCTTTCTTT. The full variable domain, rest sourced from reference TRBV28 and TRBJ1-1, is DVKVTQSSRYLVKRTGEKVFLECVQDMDHENMFWYRQDPGLGLRLIYFSYDVKMKEKGDIPEGYSVSREKKERFSLILESASTNQTSMYLCASSLGQGRGTEAFFGQGTRLTVV.

The chain uses TRBV19 and TRBJ2-1; D ambiguous. The germline CDR1 and CDR2 sequences are LNHDA and SQIVND (reference sequence). The length of the CDR3 is 11 residues. Trimming cost V 2 bases and J 7 bases, with 3 bases left between them. CDR3 sequence (DNA): TGTGCCAGTAGTATATCGAATGAGCAGTTCTTC. This gives the protein CASSISNEQFF.

The chain couples TRBV13 to TRBJ2-7; D is possibly TRBD2 (5 bases). The V gene lost 0 bases and the J gene lost 2 bases, with 8 bases spanning the gap. In germline, CDR1 is PRHDT, CDR2 FYEKMQ (reference sequence). The CDR3 is 14 amino acids. The CDR3 is CASSLGGDPYEQYF. The CDR3 nucleotides are TGTGCCAGCAGCTTAGGCGGGGATCCCTACGAGCAGTACTTC.

The rearrangement joins TRBV13 to TRBJ2-1, with 9 bases fitting TRBD1. With V trimmed by 11 bases and J by 5 bases, 4 bases remained unmatched. CDR1 and CDR2 (germline): PRHDT, FYEKMQ (reference sequence). The CDR3 has 12 amino acids. CDR3 sequence reads: CASRDRDNEQFF. Here the CDR3 DNA reads TGTGCCTCCAGGGACAGGGACAATGAGCAGTTCTTC.

This clone is medium-sized (0.01 to 0.1%) within its sample. In nucleotides, the CDR3 is TGTGCCAGCAGCTTAGGGGGCCACGAGCAGTACTTC. Translating gives CASSLGGHEQYF. J is TRBJ2-7 and V is TRBV7-2, with a tentative D call TRBD1 (5 bases). CDR3 size: 12 residues. V lost 1 base and J lost 5, with 6 bases in between. The germline V gene has CDR1 SGHTA and CDR2 FQGNSA.

This clone has more than one count but fewer than ten. J is TRBJ1-2 and V is TRBV19; 9 positions agree with TRBD1. The CDR3 consists of 15 residues. CDR1 and CDR2 from the germline V gene are LNHDA and SQIVND (reference sequence). V shed 3 bases and J 6 bases; nucleotides not matched to a gene: 8. Here the CDR3 DNA reads TGTGCCAGTAGTATGCCGGGACAGGGTGGGAATGGCTACACCTTC. This codes for CASSMPGQGGNGYTF.

The V and J genes are TRBV15 and TRBJ1-2; D gene uncertain. The V end lost 7 bases, the J end lost 0 bases, and 9 bases lay between the germline ends. Per the germline V gene, CDR1 is LNHNV and CDR2 is YYDKDF (reference sequence). The CDR3 is 13 residues long. CDR3 loop: CATTSSPNYGYTF. Written as DNA, the CDR3 is TGTGCCACCACATCGTCACCTAACTATGGCTACACCTTC.

The rearrangement uses TRBV7-6 and TRBJ2-7, with D uncertain. Germline CDR1 and CDR2: SGHVS and FNYEAQ. Trimming pared 5 bases from V and 6 bases from J, leaving 11 bases between. CDR3 length: 12 amino acids. Here the CDR3 reads CASSALSSEQYF. The DNA for the CDR3 is TGTGCCAGCAGCGCGCTCAGCTCCGAGCAGTACTTC.

This chain joins TRBV19 and TRBJ1-1; 10 bases are a match to TRBD1. The CDR3 is 15 residues long. With 3 bases clipped from V and 1 base from J, the junction kept 2 bases outside the gene matches. CDR1 and CDR2 (germline): LNHDA, SQIVND (reference sequence). CDR3 sequence reads: CASSIWTGGNTEAFF. The CDR3 DNA sequence: TGTGCCAGTAGTATTTGGACAGGGGGGAACACTGAAGCTTTCTTT. Complete variable domain (other parts from reference TRBV19 and TRBJ1-1): DGGITQSPKYLFRKEGQNVTLSCEQNLNHDAMYWYRQDPGQGLRLIYYSQIVNDFQKGDIAEGYSVSREKKESFPLTVTSAQKNPTAFYLCASSIWTGGNTEAFFGQGTRLTVV.

The V and J genes are TRBV11-3 and TRBJ2-7; possible D gene TRBD2, 6 bases. Between the trimmed V and J ends, which lost 5 bases and 0 bases, there was a span of 14 bases. Germline V gene data show CDR1 as SGHNT and CDR2 as YENEEA. The CDR3 loop spans 15 amino acids. The CDR3 DNA is TGTGCCAGCAGCCCGGGGCGCGGGGTCTCCTACGAGCAGTACTTC. As protein: CASSPGRGVSYEQYF.

This chain uses TRBV11-2 with TRBJ2-3, with D unclear. V shed 3 bases and J shed 2 bases, with 9 bases lying between them. The CDR3 spans 14 residues. CDR1 and CDR2 from the germline V gene are SGHAT and FQNNGV. The CDR3 DNA reads TGTGCCAGCAGCTTTGACCCCCTCACAGATACGCAGTATTTT. It specifies CASSFDPLTDTQYF.

The chain recombines TRBV5-4 with TRBJ1-4; D is ambiguous. The CDR3 sequence is 13 residues long. Germline V gene data show CDR1 as SGHNT and CDR2 as YYREEE (reference sequence). Trimming stripped 4 bases from V and 8 bases from J, with 12 bases between. CDR3 residues: CASSLSGREKLFF. The CDR3, as DNA: TGTGCCAGCAGCCTCTCCGGGAGAGAAAAACTGTTTTTT.

In its sample, this clone was seen once. The rearrangement links TRBV19 to TRBJ2-1; 7 bases map to TRBD1. Unmatched junction bases numbered 9, after V lost 6 bases and J lost 7 bases. Germline V gives CDR1 LNHDA, CDR2 SQIVND (reference sequence). The CDR3 contains 14 residues. The CDR3 region is CASSLQGRGNEQFF. CDR3 nucleotide sequence: TGTGCCAGTAGCCTACAGGGGCGCGGGAATGAGCAGTTCTTC. Combining the CDR3 with reference TRBV19 and TRBJ2-1 gives the whole variable domain DGGITQSPKYLFRKEGQNVTLSCEQNLNHDAMYWYRQDPGQGLRLIYYSQIVNDFQKGDIAEGYSVSREKKESFPLTVTSAQKNPTAFYLCASSLQGRGNEQFFGPGTRLTVL.

The rearrangement joins TRBV9 to TRBJ2-7; 8 nucleotides align to TRBD2. J was trimmed by 1 base and V by 0 bases; bases with no gene match: 3. CDR3 length: 15 amino acids. The germline V gene has CDR1 SGDLS and CDR2 YYNGEE. As DNA, the CDR3 is TGTGCCAGCAGCGTAGCGGCTAGCGGGTCCTACGAGCAGTACTTC. The encoded protein is CASSVAASGSYEQYF.

V and J are TRBV28 and TRBJ1-5, with TRBD1 matching over 8 bases. J was trimmed by 6 bases and V by 2 bases; bases with no gene match: 3. This CDR3 comprises 14 residues. CDR1 is MDHEN, CDR2 SYDVKM, per germline. This chain's CDR3 is CASSLMTGVQPQHF. The CDR3 DNA reads as TGTGCCAGCAGTTTAATGACAGGGGTTCAGCCCCAGCATTTT.

This chain connects TRBV9 to TRBJ2-7; D ambiguous. The CDR3 runs 18 residues. Trimming pared 4 bases from V and 6 bases from J, leaving 29 bases between. From germline, CDR1 is SGDLS and CDR2 YYNGEE. The CDR3 DNA reads TGTGCCAGCAGCCCGGCCCCCTACCCGAAACCAGATTCGGCCGAGCAGTACTTC. It is translated as CASSPAPYPKPDSAEQYF.

The V and J genes are TRBV5-5 and TRBJ2-7; D unresolved. The CDR3 sequence is 14 residues long. Per the germline V gene, CDR1 is SGHKS and CDR2 is YYEKEE (reference sequence). The V gene lost 4 bases and the J gene lost 2 bases, with 13 bases spanning the gap. The chain's CDR3 is CASSLGGETYEQYF. The CDR3 DNA is TGTGCCAGCAGCCTCGGCGGAGAAACCTACGAGCAGTACTTC.

This chain connects TRBV5-6 to TRBJ2-4; D perhaps matches TRBD2 (6 bases). Germline CDR1 is SGHDT and CDR2 is YYEEEE. The ends were cut back, 3 bases at V and 0 bases at J, with 7 bases in the middle. This CDR3 is built from 14 residues. The CDR3 is CASSWTTAKNIQYF. The CDR3 coding sequence is TGTGCCAGCAGCTGGACTACAGCCAAAAACATTCAGTACTTC.

The V gene is TRBV4-1, the J gene TRBJ2-3, with D uncertain. The CDR3 consists of 16 residues. V was clipped by 2 bases and J by 1 base, with 13 bases between them. Per the germline V gene, CDR1 is MGHRA and CDR2 is YSYEKL. CDR3 in DNA: TGCGCCAGCAGCCAATACACAAACTTCGGCACAGATACGCAGTATTTT. Translation: CASSQYTNFGTDTQYF.

The J gene is TRBJ2-6, the V gene TRBV5-6; a possible D gene is TRBD2 (5 bases). V lost 4 bases and J lost 4, with 21 bases in between. The CDR3 spans 18 residues. Germline V CDR1 and CDR2: SGHDT, YYEEEE. The chain's CDR3 is CASSGTQLERPGANVLTF. For the CDR3, the DNA is TGTGCCAGCAGCGGCACCCAACTAGAACGGCCCGGGGCCAACGTCCTGACTTTC.

The chain joins TRBV4-1 to TRBJ2-2; TRBD1 or TRBD2 may be the D gene (6 bases each). Germline CDR1 is MGHRA and CDR2 is YSYEKL. This CDR3 contains 14 residues. V lost 0 bases, J lost 7 bases, and 9 bases lay in between. The CDR3 DNA is TGCGCCAGCAGCCAAGACGGGGGCGGCGGGGAGCTGTTTTTT. This codes for CASSQDGGGGELFF.

This chain links TRBV7-6 with TRBJ2-7; D is perhaps TRBD1 or TRBD2 (5 bases each). CDR3 length: 16 amino acids. V gave up 0 bases and J gave up 0 bases, with 12 bases separating them. The germline gives CDR1 SGHVS, CDR2 FNYEAQ. CDR3 amino acids: CASSLAPGTTSYEQYF. In DNA form, the CDR3 reads TGTGCCAGCAGCTTAGCCCCCGGGACGACCTCCTACGAGCAGTACTTC.

The chain joins TRBV5-6 to TRBJ2-1; tentative D call: TRBD1 (6 bases). The germline V gene has CDR1 SGHDT and CDR2 YYEEEE. The germline V and J ends were trimmed by 6 bases and 5 bases, with 12 bases remaining between them. The CDR3 is made up of 13 amino acids. Written as DNA, the CDR3 is TGTGCCAGCACCTGGGGGACAAACAATGAGCAGTTCTTC. Its protein is CASTWGTNNEQFF.

The DNA for the CDR3 is TGTGCCAGCAGCGTACTGGGACAGCACACCGGGGAGCTGTTTTTT. This encodes CASSVLGQHTGELFF. V is TRBV9 and J is TRBJ2-2; 7 bases are a match to TRBD1. CDR1 and CDR2 from the germline V gene are SGDLS and YYNGEE. The CDR3 extends over 15 amino acids. V lost 1 base and J lost 3; bases outside the gene matches: 3.

As concerns this clone: One end of the junction varies from germline; a read error may be responsible. The chain joins TRBV7-9 to TRBJ2-1; 8 nucleotides match TRBD2. Germline CDR1 and CDR2: SEHNR and FQNEAQ (reference sequence). The CDR3 extends over 16 amino acids. In DNA form, the CDR3 reads TGTGCCAGCAGATTAGATAGCGGGGACGTCTACAATGAGCAGTTCTTC. This sequence encodes CASRLDSGDVYNEQFF.

This clone was recorded once. This rearrangement joins TRBV7-2 to TRBJ2-7; D could derive from TRBD1 or TRBD2 (5 bases each). The CDR3 is 14 amino acids. From germline, CDR1 is SGHTA and CDR2 FQGNSA. Trimming stripped 5 bases from V and 4 bases from J, with 15 bases between. The CDR3 DNA sequence: TGTGCCAGCAGCCATGGGACCGGTGTTTACGAGCAGTACTTC. It translates to CASSHGTGVYEQYF.